What follows are 27 T cell receptor beta chains derived from one specimen sequenced in a study of blood T cell repertoires in COVID-19. Here immunoSEQ multiplex PCR was the method, and the copy in TCRdb shows in-frame clones only, minus some. Of approximately 100,000 clones listed, 76% are singletons. Specimen: peripheral blood. Source of these receptors: a man older than 75 with COVID-19, enrolled during active disease.

The V gene is TRBV7-8, the J gene TRBJ2-3, with D possibly matching TRBD1 (6 bases). Germline V CDR1 and CDR2: SGHVS, FQNEAQ. The CDR3 has 13 residues. V was cut by 1 base and J by 5 bases, with 7 bases left in between. This chain's CDR3 is CASSLGGQDTQYF. In DNA form, the CDR3 reads TGTGCCAGCAGCTTAGGGGGGCAAGATACGCAGTATTTT.

This chain uses TRBV11-2 with TRBJ2-1; D uncertain. Trimming took off 0 bases at V and 1 base at J, with 7 bases between the two ends. Germline V CDR1 and CDR2: SGHAT, FQNNGV. The CDR3 contains 15 residues. In DNA, the CDR3 is TGTGCCAGCAGCTTAGATCCCAGTTCCTACAATGAGCAGTTCTTC. Translation gives CASSLDPSSYNEQFF. Based on the CDR3 plus reference TRBV11-2 and TRBJ2-1, the full variable domain is EAGVAQSPRYKIIEKRQSVAFWCNPISGHATLYWYQQILGQGPKLLIQFQNNGVVDDSQLPKDRFSAERLKGVDSTLKIQPAKLEDSAVYLCASSLDPSSYNEQFFGPGTRLTVL.

The genes are TRBV7-2 and TRBJ1-1; D perhaps matches TRBD1 (5 bases). Germline V gives CDR1 SGHTA, CDR2 FQGNSA. V was trimmed by 5 bases and J by 6 bases, leaving 16 bases between them. This CDR3 is built from 14 residues. CDR3 bases: TGTGCCAGCAGCGCCGGACATGTGGCAGCTGAAGCTTTCTTT. Residues: CASSAGHVAAEAFF.

The genes are TRBV28 and TRBJ2-1; TRBD2 aligns across 7 bases. The germline V gene has CDR1 MDHEN and CDR2 SYDVKM. The V gene end was trimmed by 9 bases and the J gene end by 3 bases; junction bases not matched to a gene: 20. CDR3 length equals 18 residues. CDR3 sequence: CASRGRLAGGDVYNEQFF. CDR3 coding DNA: TGTGCCAGTCGGGGCCGATTAGCGGGTGGAGACGTCTACAATGAGCAGTTCTTC.

The chain is built from TRBV14 and TRBJ2-5; D perhaps matches TRBD1 (5 bases). This CDR3 spans 13 amino acids. Trimming stripped 4 bases from V and 6 bases from J, with 12 bases between. Germline V gene lookup returns CDR1 SGHDN and CDR2 FVKESK. The CDR3 DNA is TGTGCCAGCAGCCTTGACAGAGGAAAGACCCAGTACTTC. The encoded protein is CASSLDRGKTQYF.

This sequence joins TRBV19 and TRBJ2-1; D is undetermined. CDR1 and CDR2 from the germline V gene are LNHDA and SQIVND (reference sequence). Trimming removed 3 bases at V and 4 bases at J, with 7 bases between. The CDR3 spans 13 residues. Here the CDR3 reads CASSMSIYNEQFF. CDR3 nucleotide sequence: TGTGCCAGTAGTATGTCCATTTACAATGAGCAGTTCTTC.

This chain uses TRBV5-1 with TRBJ2-3; possibly TRBD1 for D (5 bases). The V end lost 0 bases, the J end lost 5 bases, and 13 bases lay between the germline ends. This CDR3 comprises 15 residues. Germline CDR1 reads SGHRS; CDR2 reads YFSETQ. CDR3 nucleotides: TGCGCCAGCAGCTTGGACCAGGCAGGGTTAGATACGCAGTATTTT. The encoded protein is CASSLDQAGLDTQYF.

This chain links TRBV29-1 with TRBJ2-5; D possibly corresponds to TRBD2 (6 bases). Trimming stripped 0 bases from V and 5 bases from J, with 13 bases between. This CDR3 region has 14 residues. Germline loops: CDR1 SQVTM, CDR2 ANQGSEA. Here the CDR3 DNA reads TGCAGCGTTGAAGATCCCCGGGGGATTGAGACCCAGTACTTC. Protein: CSVEDPRGIETQYF. The complete variable domain, with remaining parts taken from reference TRBV29-1 and TRBJ2-5, reads SAVISQKPSRDICQRGTSLTIQCQVDSQVTMMFWYRQQPGQSLTLIATANQGSEATYESGFVIDKFPISRPNLTFSTLTVSNMSPEDSSIYLCSVEDPRGIETQYFGPGTRLLVL.

This clone was picked up one time. This chain links TRBV6-5 with TRBJ1-5, with 7 bases lining up with TRBD1. This CDR3 contains 13 residues. Germline V gene lookup returns CDR1 MNHEY and CDR2 SVGAGI. With V trimmed by 7 bases and J by 7 bases, 7 bases remained unmatched. CDR3 coding DNA: TGTGCCAGCACCGAACAGGGGCGGCAGCCCCAGCATTTT. Translation gives CASTEQGRQPQHF.

V is TRBV28 and J is TRBJ2-7, with TRBD1 as a possible D gene (5 bases). This CDR3 is 13 amino acids long. V gave up 5 bases and J gave up 7 bases, with 15 bases separating them. Looked up from germline, CDR1 is MDHEN and CDR2 is SYDVKM. The CDR3 sequence is CASSERRRGEQYF. In nucleotides, the CDR3 is TGTGCCAGCAGTGAAAGAAGAAGGGGAGAGCAGTACTTC.

CDR3 sequence (DNA): TGTGCCAGTAGTATGCCAGCGGGGGCGGTCTCCTACGAGCAGTACTTC. Protein: CASSMPAGAVSYEQYF. This sequence joins TRBV19 and TRBJ2-7; 8 nucleotides match TRBD2. The CDR3 extends over 16 amino acids. The germline gives CDR1 LNHDA, CDR2 SQIVND (reference sequence). V lost 3 bases, J lost 0 bases, and 7 bases stayed unmatched.

The rearrangement links TRBV27 to TRBJ1-4; D is undetermined. Trimming shortened V by 1 base and J by 4 bases, and 4 bases separated the two germline ends. Looked up from germline, CDR1 is MNHEY and CDR2 is SMNVEV (reference sequence). This CDR3 spans 13 amino acids. CDR3: CASSLYNNEKLFF. In DNA form, the CDR3 reads TGTGCCAGCAGTTTATACAATAATGAAAAACTGTTTTTT.

The V call is TRBV28, the J call TRBJ2-7; the D gene is possibly TRBD1 (6 bases). This CDR3 comprises 14 residues. V shed 7 bases and J shed 2 bases, with 15 bases lying between them. CDR1 is MDHEN, CDR2 SYDVKM, per germline. CDR3 sequence: CASKDRHLAYEQYF. CDR3 in DNA: TGTGCCAGCAAAGACAGGCACCTCGCCTACGAGCAGTACTTC.

A remark on this clone: The junction shows a germline mismatch at one end, possibly a read error. The rearrangement uses TRBV5-4 and TRBJ1-2; tentatively, D is TRBD1 (6 bases). The CDR3 is made up of 13 amino acids. CDR1 is SGHNT and CDR2 is YYREEE in the germline V gene (reference sequence). The CDR3 loop is CASSRPGQFSSEF. DNA of the CDR3: TGTGCCAGCAGCCGACCTGGACAGTTCAGCTCCGAGTTC.

This chain connects TRBV4-2 to TRBJ2-7; 9 positions match TRBD1. This CDR3 contains 15 residues. Germline V gene sequence: CDR1 LGHNA, CDR2 YNFKEQ. J lost 6 bases, V lost 1 base, and 7 bases had no gene match. CDR3 residues: CASSQGGQGGLEQYF. The CDR3 DNA follows: TGTGCCAGCAGCCAAGGGGGACAGGGAGGGCTCGAGCAGTACTTC.

This chain links TRBV12-3 or TRBV12-4 with TRBJ1-5; D is unclear. There are 13 residues in the CDR3. V gave up 3 bases and J gave up 5 bases, with 8 bases separating them. DNA for the CDR3: TGTGCCAGCAGTTTTACCCGGGATCAGCCCCAGCATTTT. The encoded protein is CASSFTRDQPQHF.

This chain uses TRBV6-6 with TRBJ1-4; tentative D call: TRBD1 (5 bases). Germline V CDR1 and CDR2: MNHNY, SVGAGI (reference sequence). CDR3 size: 15 residues. The germline V and J ends were trimmed by 6 bases and 5 bases, with 16 bases remaining between them. The CDR3 DNA reads as TGTGCCAGCAGCTGGGCGGGGGGACTAAATGAAAAACTGTTTTTT. It codes for CASSWAGGLNEKLFF.

The rearrangement joins TRBV5-4 to TRBJ1-1; D is ambiguous. The CDR3 is made up of 14 amino acids. V lost 4 bases and J 7 bases, leaving 17 bases between the germline ends. CDR1 is SGHNT and CDR2 is YYREEE in the germline V gene (reference sequence). Written as DNA, the CDR3 is TGTGCCAGCAGCCCTGCCAGCGGGCGCATTGAAGCTTTCTTT. It translates to CASSPASGRIEAFF.

This sequence joins TRBV7-6 and TRBJ2-7; D perhaps matches TRBD2 (6 bases). The CDR3 runs to 13 residues. V dropped 3 bases and J dropped 3 bases, with 9 bases sitting between them. CDR1 is SGHVS and CDR2 is FNYEAQ in the germline V gene. The CDR3 reads CASSFGLNYEQYF. The CDR3 region has the DNA TGTGCCAGCAGCTTCGGACTAAACTACGAGCAGTACTTC.

The gene calls are TRBV6-2 or TRBV6-3 and TRBJ2-7; 11 bases map to TRBD2. CDR3 size: 14 residues. The V and J ends lost 6 bases and 2 bases, in that order; junction bases with no gene match: 3. In germline, CDR1 is MNHEY, CDR2 SVGEGT. The CDR3 loop reads CASSRLAGTYEQYF. The CDR3 nucleotides read TGTGCCAGCAGCCGACTAGCGGGAACCTACGAGCAGTACTTC.

This clone was observed a few times. V usage is TRBV29-1 and J usage is TRBJ2-1; 8 bases agree with TRBD2. Germline values: CDR1 SQVTM, CDR2 ANQGSEA. Trimming cost V 4 bases and J 4 bases; bases outside gene matches: 3. The CDR3 has 13 amino acids. This CDR3 is CSVGSSGYNEQFF. CDR3 nucleotides: TGCAGCGTTGGGTCTAGCGGGTACAATGAGCAGTTCTTC.

The chain employs TRBV2 and TRBJ2-1; 14 bases map to TRBD2. V dropped 3 bases and J dropped 3; count of bases not matched to a gene: 7. Per the germline V gene, CDR1 is SNHLY and CDR2 is FYNNEI. CDR3 size: 18 residues. The CDR3 coding sequence is TGTGCCAGCAGTGAGTGGGGACTAGCGGGAGACCTCTACAATGAGCAGTTCTTC. Amino acid sequence: CASSEWGLAGDLYNEQFF.

V usage is TRBV6-2 or TRBV6-3 and J usage is TRBJ2-7, with 8 bases that match TRBD1. The CDR3 extends over 14 amino acids. The junction had 8 bases not matched to a gene; V was cut back by 5 bases and J by 5 bases. Germline CDR1 MNHEY, CDR2 SVGEGT. DNA of the CDR3: TGTGCCAGCAGTAAACCCGGGACAGGTGACGAGCAGTACTTC. Encoded protein: CASSKPGTGDEQYF.

A few counts support this clone. This rearrangement joins TRBV28 to TRBJ1-2; a possible D gene is TRBD1 (5 bases). The CDR3 is 13 amino acids. The germline V and J ends were trimmed by 7 bases and 4 bases, with 13 bases remaining between them. Germline V gene data show CDR1 as MDHEN and CDR2 as SYDVKM. The CDR3 region is CASNLGGFYGYTF. CDR3 DNA sequence: TGTGCCAGCAACCTTGGGGGGTTCTATGGCTACACCTTC.

V usage is TRBV7-2 and J usage is TRBJ2-7; tentatively, D is TRBD1 (5 bases). From germline, CDR1 is SGHTA and CDR2 FQGNSA. This CDR3 comprises 13 residues. V was shortened by 5 bases and J by 7 bases, with 15 bases between the two germline ends. The CDR3 DNA reads TGTGCCAGCAGCCGCCAGGGTCTGGGAGAGCAGTACTTC. Translating it yields CASSRQGLGEQYF.

V gene TRBV6-5 combines with J gene TRBJ1-4; 10 bases line up with TRBD1. V gave up 6 bases and J gave up 6 bases; unmatched junction bases: 7. Germline loops: CDR1 MNHEY, CDR2 SVGAGI. There are 15 residues in the CDR3. This CDR3 is CASSPWTGGDEKLFF. CDR3 coding DNA: TGTGCCAGCAGCCCCTGGACAGGGGGGGATGAAAAACTGTTTTTT.

The rearrangement uses TRBV25-1 and TRBJ2-3; D might be TRBD1 (6 bases). V was trimmed by 6 bases and J by 2 bases, leaving 18 bases between them. Germline V gene sequence: CDR1 MGHDK, CDR2 SYGVNS. The CDR3 spans 16 residues. CDR3 protein: CASSPTEGDTTDTQYF. In DNA, the CDR3 is TGTGCCAGCAGCCCTACAGAGGGGGATACCACAGATACGCAGTATTTT.